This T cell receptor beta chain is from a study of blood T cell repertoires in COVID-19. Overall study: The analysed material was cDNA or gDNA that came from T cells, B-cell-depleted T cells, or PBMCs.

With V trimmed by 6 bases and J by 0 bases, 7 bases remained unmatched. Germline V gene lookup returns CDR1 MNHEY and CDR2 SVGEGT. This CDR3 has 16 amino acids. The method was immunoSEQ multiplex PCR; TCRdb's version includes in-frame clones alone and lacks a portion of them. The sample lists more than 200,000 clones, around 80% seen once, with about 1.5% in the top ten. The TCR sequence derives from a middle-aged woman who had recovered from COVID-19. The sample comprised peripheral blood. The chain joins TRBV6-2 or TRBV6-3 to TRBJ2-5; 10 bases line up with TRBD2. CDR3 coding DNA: TGTGCCAGCAGCCTAGGACTAGCGGCCGACCAAGAGACCCAGTACTTC. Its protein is CASSLGLAADQETQYF.